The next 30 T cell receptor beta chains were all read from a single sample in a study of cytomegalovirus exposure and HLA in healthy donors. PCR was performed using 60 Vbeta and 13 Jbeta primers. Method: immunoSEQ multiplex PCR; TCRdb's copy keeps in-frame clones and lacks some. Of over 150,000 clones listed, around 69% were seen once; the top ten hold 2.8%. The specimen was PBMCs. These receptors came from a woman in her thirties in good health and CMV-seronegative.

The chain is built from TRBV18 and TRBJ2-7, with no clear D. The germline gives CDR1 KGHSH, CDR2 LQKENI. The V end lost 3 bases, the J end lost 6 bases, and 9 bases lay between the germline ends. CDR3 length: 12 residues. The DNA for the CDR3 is TGTGCCAGCTCACCTCGCGCTACCGAGCAGTACTTC. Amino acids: CASSPRATEQYF.

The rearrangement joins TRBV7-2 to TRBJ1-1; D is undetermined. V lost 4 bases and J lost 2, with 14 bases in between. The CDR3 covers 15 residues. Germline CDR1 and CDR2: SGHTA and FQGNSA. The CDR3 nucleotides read TGTGCCAGCAGCTACCTGGGGAGGGATAACACTGAAGCTTTCTTT. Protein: CASSYLGRDNTEAFF.

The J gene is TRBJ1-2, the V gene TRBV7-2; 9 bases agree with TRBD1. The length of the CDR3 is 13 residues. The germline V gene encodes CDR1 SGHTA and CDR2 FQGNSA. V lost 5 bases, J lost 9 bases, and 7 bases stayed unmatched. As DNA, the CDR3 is TGTGCCAGCAGCCCCGGGACAGGGCCTCGCTACACCTTC. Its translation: CASSPGTGPRYTF. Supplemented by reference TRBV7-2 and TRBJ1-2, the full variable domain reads GAGVSQSPSNKVTEKGKDVELRCDPISGHTALYWYRQSLGQGLEFLIYFQGNSAPDKSGLPSDRFSAERTGGSVSTLTIQRTQQEDSAVYLCASSPGTGPRYTFGSGTRLTVV.

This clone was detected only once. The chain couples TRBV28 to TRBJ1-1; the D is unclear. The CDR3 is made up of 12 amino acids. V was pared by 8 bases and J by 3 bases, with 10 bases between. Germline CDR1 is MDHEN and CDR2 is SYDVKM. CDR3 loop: CASGPWDTEAFF. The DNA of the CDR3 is TGTGCCAGCGGGCCTTGGGACACTGAAGCTTTCTTT.

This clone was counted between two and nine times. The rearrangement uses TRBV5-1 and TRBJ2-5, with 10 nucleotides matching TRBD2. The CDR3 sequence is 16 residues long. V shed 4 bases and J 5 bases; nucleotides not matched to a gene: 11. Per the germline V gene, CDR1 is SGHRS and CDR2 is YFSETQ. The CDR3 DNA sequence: TGCGCCAGCAGCGCAGGGACTAGCGCTAGCGGGGAGACCCAGTACTTC. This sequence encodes CASSAGTSASGETQYF.

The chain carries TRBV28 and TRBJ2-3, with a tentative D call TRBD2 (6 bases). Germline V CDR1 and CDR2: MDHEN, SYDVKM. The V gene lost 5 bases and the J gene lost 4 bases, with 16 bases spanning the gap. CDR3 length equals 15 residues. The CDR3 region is CASSPRRAQADTQYF. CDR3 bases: TGTGCCAGCAGTCCCAGGAGGGCCCAAGCAGATACGCAGTATTTT.

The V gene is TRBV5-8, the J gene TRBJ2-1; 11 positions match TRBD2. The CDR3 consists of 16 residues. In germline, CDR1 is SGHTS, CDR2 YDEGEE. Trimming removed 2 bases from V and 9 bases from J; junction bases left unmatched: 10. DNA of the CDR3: TGTGCCAGCAGCTTAGGGACTAGCGGCCCTACCGGTGAGCAGTTCTTC. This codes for CASSLGTSGPTGEQFF. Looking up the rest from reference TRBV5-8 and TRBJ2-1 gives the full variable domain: EAGVTQSPTHLIKTRGQQATLRCSPISGHTSVYWYQQALGLGLQFLLWYDEGEERNRGNFPPRFSGRQFPNYSSELNVNALELEDSALYLCASSLGTSGPTGEQFFGPGTRLTVL.

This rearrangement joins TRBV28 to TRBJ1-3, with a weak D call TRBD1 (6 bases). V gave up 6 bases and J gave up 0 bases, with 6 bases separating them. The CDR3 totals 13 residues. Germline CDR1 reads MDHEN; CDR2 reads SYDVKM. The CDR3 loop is CASRDSSGNTIYF. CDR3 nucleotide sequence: TGTGCCAGCAGGGACAGCTCTGGAAACACCATATATTTT.

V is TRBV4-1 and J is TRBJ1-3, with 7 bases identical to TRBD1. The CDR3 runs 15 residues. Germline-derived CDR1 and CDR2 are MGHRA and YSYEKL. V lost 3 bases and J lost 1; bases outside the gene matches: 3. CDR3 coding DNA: TGCGCCAGCAGCCAGAGACAGGGTTCTGGAAACACCATATATTTT. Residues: CASSQRQGSGNTIYF.

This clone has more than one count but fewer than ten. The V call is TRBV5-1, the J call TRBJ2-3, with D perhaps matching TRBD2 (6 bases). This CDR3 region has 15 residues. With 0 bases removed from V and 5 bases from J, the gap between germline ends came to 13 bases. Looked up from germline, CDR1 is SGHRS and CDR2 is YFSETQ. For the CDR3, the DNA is TGCGCCAGCAGCTTGGCCGGAGGGGTGGGAGATACGCAGTATTTT. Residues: CASSLAGGVGDTQYF.

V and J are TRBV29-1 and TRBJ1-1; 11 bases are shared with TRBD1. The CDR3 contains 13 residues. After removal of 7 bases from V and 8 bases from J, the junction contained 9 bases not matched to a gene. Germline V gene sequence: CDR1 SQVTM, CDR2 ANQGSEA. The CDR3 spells CSAEEGTGGEAFF. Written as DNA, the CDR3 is TGCAGCGCCGAAGAGGGGACAGGGGGAGAAGCTTTCTTT.

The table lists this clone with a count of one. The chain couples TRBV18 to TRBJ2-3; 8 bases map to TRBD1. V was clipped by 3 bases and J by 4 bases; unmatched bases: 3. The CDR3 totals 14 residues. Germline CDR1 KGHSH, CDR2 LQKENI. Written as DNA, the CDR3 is TGTGCCAGCTCACCCGACAGGGGCTCAGATACGCAGTATTTT. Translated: CASSPDRGSDTQYF.

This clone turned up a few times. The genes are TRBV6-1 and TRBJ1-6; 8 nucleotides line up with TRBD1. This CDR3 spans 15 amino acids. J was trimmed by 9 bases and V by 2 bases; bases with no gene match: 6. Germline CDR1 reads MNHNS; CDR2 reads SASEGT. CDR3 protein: CASSELWTGISPLHF. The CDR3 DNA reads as TGTGCCAGCAGTGAATTATGGACAGGGATTTCACCCCTCCACTTT.

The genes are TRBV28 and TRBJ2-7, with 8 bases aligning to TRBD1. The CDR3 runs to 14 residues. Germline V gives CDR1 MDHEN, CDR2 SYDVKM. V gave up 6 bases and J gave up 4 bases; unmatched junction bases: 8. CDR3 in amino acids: CASSVAGGDYEQYF. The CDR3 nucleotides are TGTGCCAGCAGCGTTGCAGGGGGCGATTACGAGCAGTACTTC.

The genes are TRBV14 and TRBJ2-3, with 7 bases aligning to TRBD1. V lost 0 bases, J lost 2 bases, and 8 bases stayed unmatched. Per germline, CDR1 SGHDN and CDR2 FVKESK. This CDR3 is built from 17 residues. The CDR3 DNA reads TGTGCCAGCAGCCAAGAAGGGGGCAGGGGGACCACAGATACGCAGTATTTT. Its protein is CASSQEGGRGTTDTQYF. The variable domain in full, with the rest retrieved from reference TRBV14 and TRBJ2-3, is EAGVTQFPSHSVIEKGQTVTLRCDPISGHDNLYWYRRVMGKEIKFLLHFVKESKQDESGMPNNRFLAERTGGTYSTLKVQPAELEDSGVYFCASSQEGGRGTTDTQYFGPGTRLTVL.

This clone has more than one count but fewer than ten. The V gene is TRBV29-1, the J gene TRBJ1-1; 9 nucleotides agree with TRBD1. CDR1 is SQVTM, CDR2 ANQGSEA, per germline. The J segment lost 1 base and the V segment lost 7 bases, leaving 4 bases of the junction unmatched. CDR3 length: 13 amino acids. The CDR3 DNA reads TGCAGCGCTCTGGACAGGGGGAACACTGAAGCTTTCTTT. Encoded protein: CSALDRGNTEAFF.

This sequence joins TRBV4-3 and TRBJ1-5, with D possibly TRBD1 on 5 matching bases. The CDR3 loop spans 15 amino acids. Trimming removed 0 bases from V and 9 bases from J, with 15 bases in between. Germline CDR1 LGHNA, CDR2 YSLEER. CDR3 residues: CASSQDRGVGAPQHF. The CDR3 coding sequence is TGCGCCAGCAGCCAAGATCGGGGGGTTGGAGCGCCCCAGCATTTT.

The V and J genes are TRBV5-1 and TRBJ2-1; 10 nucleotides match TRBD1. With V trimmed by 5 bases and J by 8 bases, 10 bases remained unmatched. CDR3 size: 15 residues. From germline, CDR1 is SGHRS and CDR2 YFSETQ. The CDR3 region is CASSGETGGIYEQFF. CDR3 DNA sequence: TGCGCCAGCAGTGGGGAGACAGGGGGCATCTATGAGCAGTTCTTC.

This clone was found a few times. CDR3: CAWSWQYNEQFF. CDR3 DNA sequence: TGTGCCTGGAGTTGGCAGTACAATGAGCAGTTCTTC. This chain uses TRBV30 with TRBJ2-1; D is ambiguous. With 2 bases removed from V and 4 bases from J, the gap between germline ends came to 6 bases. CDR1 is GTSNPN, CDR2 SVGIG, per germline (reference sequence). This CDR3 region has 12 residues.

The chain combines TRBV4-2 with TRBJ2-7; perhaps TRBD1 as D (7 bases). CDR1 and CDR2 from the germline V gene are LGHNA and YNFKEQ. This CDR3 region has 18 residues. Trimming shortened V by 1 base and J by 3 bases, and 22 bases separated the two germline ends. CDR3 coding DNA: TGTGCCAGCAGCCAAGGGGGGAGGCTGGAGGGACAGTTCTACGAGCAGTACTTC. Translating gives CASSQGGRLEGQFYEQYF.

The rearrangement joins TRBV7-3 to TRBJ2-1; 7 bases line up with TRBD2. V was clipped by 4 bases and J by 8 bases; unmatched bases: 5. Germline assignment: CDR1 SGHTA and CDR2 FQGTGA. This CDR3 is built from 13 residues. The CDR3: CASSSSTSHEQFF. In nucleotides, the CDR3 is TGTGCCAGCAGCTCCTCGACTAGCCATGAGCAGTTCTTC.

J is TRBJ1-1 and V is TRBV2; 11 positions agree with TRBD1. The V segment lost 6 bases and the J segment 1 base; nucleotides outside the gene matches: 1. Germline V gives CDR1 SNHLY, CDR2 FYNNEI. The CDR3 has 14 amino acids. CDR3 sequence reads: CASRGQGENTEAFF. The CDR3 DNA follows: TGTGCCAGCAGGGGACAGGGGGAGAACACTGAAGCTTTCTTT.

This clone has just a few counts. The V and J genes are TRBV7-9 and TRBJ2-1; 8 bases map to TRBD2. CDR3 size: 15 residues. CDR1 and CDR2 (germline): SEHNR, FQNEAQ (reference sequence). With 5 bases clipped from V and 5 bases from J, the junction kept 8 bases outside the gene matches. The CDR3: CASSPSGGLDNEQFF. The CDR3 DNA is TGTGCCAGCAGCCCCTCGGGAGGGCTTGACAATGAGCAGTTCTTC. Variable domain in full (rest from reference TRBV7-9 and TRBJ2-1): DTGVSQNPRHKITKRGQNVTFRCDPISEHNRLYWYRQTLGQGPEFLTYFQNEAQLEKSRLLSDRFSAERPKGSFSTLEIQRTEQGDSAMYLCASSPSGGLDNEQFFGPGTRLTVL.

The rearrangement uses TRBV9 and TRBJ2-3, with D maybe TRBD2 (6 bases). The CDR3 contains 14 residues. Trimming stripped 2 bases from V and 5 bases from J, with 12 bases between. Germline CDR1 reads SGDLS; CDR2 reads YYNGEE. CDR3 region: CASSVAPGVDTQYF. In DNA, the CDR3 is TGTGCCAGCAGCGTTGCCCCGGGGGTAGATACGCAGTATTTT. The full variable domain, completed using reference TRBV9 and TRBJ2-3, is DSGVTQTPKHLITATGQRVTLRCSPRSGDLSVYWYQQSLDQGLQFLIQYYNGEERAKGNILERFSAQQFPDLHSELNLSSLELGDSALYFCASSVAPGVDTQYFGPGTRLTVL.

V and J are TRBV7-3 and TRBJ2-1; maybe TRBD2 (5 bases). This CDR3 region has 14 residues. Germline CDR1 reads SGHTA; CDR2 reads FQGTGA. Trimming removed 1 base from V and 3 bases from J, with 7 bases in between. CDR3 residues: CASSLNGIYNEQFF. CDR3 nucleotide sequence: TGTGCCAGCAGCTTAAACGGGATCTACAATGAGCAGTTCTTC.

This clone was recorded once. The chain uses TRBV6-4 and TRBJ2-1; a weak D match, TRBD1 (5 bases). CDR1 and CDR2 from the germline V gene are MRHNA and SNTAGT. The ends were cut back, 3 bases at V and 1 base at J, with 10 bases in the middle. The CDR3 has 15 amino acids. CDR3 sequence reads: CASSEGVRSYNEQFF. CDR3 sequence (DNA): TGTGCCAGCAGTGAAGGGGTTCGGTCCTACAATGAGCAGTTCTTC.

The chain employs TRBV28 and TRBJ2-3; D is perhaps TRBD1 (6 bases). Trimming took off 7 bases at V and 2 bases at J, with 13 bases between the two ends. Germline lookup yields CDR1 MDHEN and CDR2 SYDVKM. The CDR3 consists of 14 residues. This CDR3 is CASKQTGFTDTQYF. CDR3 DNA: TGTGCCAGCAAACAGACAGGCTTCACAGATACGCAGTATTTT.

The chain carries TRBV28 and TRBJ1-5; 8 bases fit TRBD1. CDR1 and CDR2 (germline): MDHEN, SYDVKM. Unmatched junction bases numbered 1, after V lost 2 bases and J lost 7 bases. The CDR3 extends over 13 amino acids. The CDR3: CASSLTGGQPQHF. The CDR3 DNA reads TGTGCCAGCAGTTTAACAGGGGGACAGCCCCAGCATTTT.

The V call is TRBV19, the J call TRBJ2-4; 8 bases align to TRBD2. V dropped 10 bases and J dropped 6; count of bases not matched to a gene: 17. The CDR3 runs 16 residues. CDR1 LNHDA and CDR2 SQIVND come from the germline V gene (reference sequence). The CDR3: CATAPRASGHRNIQYF. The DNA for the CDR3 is TGTGCCACCGCCCCCCGGGCTAGCGGGCATAGAAACATTCAGTACTTC.

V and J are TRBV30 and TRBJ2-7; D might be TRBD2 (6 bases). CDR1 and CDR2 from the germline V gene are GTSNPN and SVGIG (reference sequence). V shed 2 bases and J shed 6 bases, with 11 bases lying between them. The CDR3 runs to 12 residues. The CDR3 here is CAWSPGTLEQYF. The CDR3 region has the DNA TGTGCCTGGAGTCCCGGGACTCTCGAGCAGTACTTC.